This TCR beta chain was captured by sequencing in a study of T cells in Graves' hyperthyroidism and ophthalmopathy. Findings of the study overall: Ophthalmopathy was identified by the model a median 6.5 months ahead of onset.

Points on this clonotype: Its target is not known.

RNA transcripts served as the template for amplifying TCR beta CDR3 regions. Carried out on the TCR CDR3, a first-round RT-PCR used the HTBI primer set. MiXCR, run by TCRdb on the multiplex PCR reads, gives a single entry per CDR3 protein. The sample contains hundreds of thousands of distinct CDR3 sequences, less than 25% of which appear only once. The TCR sequence derives from a man aged 30-40 years with Graves' ophthalmopathy. Material for sequencing was blood.

Here the CDR3 reads CASSSLYPGNTIYF. The DNA of the CDR3 is TGTGCCAGCAGCTCTTTGTACCCCGGAAACACCATATATTTT. The chain has TRBV11-2 and TRBJ1-3; D not resolved. Trimming cost V 4 bases and J 4 bases, with 11 bases left between them. Germline V gene sequence: CDR1 SGHAT, CDR2 FQNNGV. CDR3 size: 14 residues.